What follows are 23 T cell receptor beta chains derived from one specimen sequenced in a study of cytomegalovirus exposure and HLA in healthy donors. Primers for the PCR totalled 60 Vbeta and 13 Jbeta. Data came from immunoSEQ multiplex PCR; TCRdb stores just in-frame clones and leaves some out. The sample consists of tens of thousands of clones, roughly 79% of them appearing once. The sample was PBMCs. These receptors all stem from a man aged 35-49 years in good health and CMV-seronegative.

This chain joins TRBV19 and TRBJ1-1; no clear D gene. Germline CDR1 LNHDA, CDR2 SQIVND (reference sequence). The CDR3 covers 13 residues. V was pared by 3 bases and J by 5 bases, with 10 bases between. The CDR3 DNA reads as TGTGCCAGTAGTATGGTCCGGCGGACTGAAGCTTTCTTT. Protein: CASSMVRRTEAFF.

A few counts support this clone. V and J are TRBV19 and TRBJ2-7, with 10 bases that match TRBD1. The CDR3 spans 12 residues. The germline gives CDR1 LNHDA, CDR2 SQIVND (reference sequence). With 9 bases clipped from V and 2 bases from J, the junction kept 1 base outside the gene matches. The CDR3: CASGQGAYEQYF. The CDR3 DNA follows: TGTGCCAGCGGACAGGGGGCCTACGAGCAGTACTTC.

The chain is built from TRBV6-1 and TRBJ1-2; 7 bases agree with TRBD1. V shed 4 bases and J 1 base; nucleotides not matched to a gene: 6. This CDR3 is built from 15 residues. CDR1 MNHNS and CDR2 SASEGT come from the germline V gene. As DNA, the CDR3 is TGTGCCAGCAGTGGTGGGGACAGCCTTAACTATGGCTACACCTTC. This codes for CASSGGDSLNYGYTF.

This chain joins TRBV7-9 and TRBJ1-1, with D possibly being TRBD1 (5 bases). Germline V CDR1 and CDR2: SEHNR, FQNEAQ (reference sequence). Trimming removed 5 bases from V and 12 bases from J, with 13 bases in between. This CDR3 has 11 residues. Here the CDR3 DNA reads TGTGCCAGCAGCCCAGGGATGATACCTTTCTTT. It is translated as CASSPGMIPFF.

The chain carries TRBV27 and TRBJ2-1, with 7 bases fitting TRBD2. Per germline, CDR1 MNHEY and CDR2 SMNVEV (reference sequence). CDR3 length equals 16 residues. The trim removed 1 base at V and 4 bases at J, leaving 7 bases unmatched. CDR3 DNA: TGTGCCAGCAGTTTATGGCGGGAGTTCGGATACAATGAGCAGTTCTTC. Amino acids: CASSLWREFGYNEQFF.

The chain links TRBV5-1 to TRBJ1-1; D gene uncertain. Trimming took 0 bases from V and 1 from J, leaving 10 bases between them. The germline gives CDR1 SGHRS, CDR2 YFSETQ. The CDR3 consists of 15 residues. CDR3 sequence: CASSLARAGNTEAFF. CDR3 nucleotides: TGCGCCAGCAGCTTGGCCCGAGCAGGGAACACTGAAGCTTTCTTT.

This clone occurred a few times. The V gene is TRBV9, the J gene TRBJ2-1; 9 bases are shared with TRBD2. With V trimmed by 4 bases and J by 4 bases, 6 bases remained unmatched. Germline-derived CDR1 and CDR2 are SGDLS and YYNGEE. The CDR3 has 15 amino acids. The CDR3 sequence: CASSQTSGSYNEQFF. The CDR3 DNA reads as TGTGCCAGCAGCCAGACTAGCGGCAGTTACAATGAGCAGTTCTTC.

The chain recombines TRBV5-1 with TRBJ1-4, with TRBD1 matching 9 bases. Germline loops: CDR1 SGHRS, CDR2 YFSETQ. The length of the CDR3 is 15 residues. V was clipped by 4 bases and J by 7 bases; unmatched bases: 8. CDR3 sequence reads: CASSKSGTGTEKLFF. CDR3 nucleotides: TGCGCCAGCAGCAAGTCCGGGACAGGGACTGAAAAACTGTTTTTT.

The rearrangement links TRBV2 to TRBJ1-2; D is undetermined. The ends were cut back, 5 bases at V and 4 bases at J, with 11 bases in the middle. The germline V gene encodes CDR1 SNHLY and CDR2 FYNNEI. CDR3 length: 13 residues. As DNA, the CDR3 is TGTGCCAGCAGTCCCGCCGAGGGCTATGGCTACACCTTC. Translating it yields CASSPAEGYGYTF.

This clone was picked up a small number of times. In DNA, the CDR3 is TGTGCCAGCAGCCGGGACAGGGGAAGCTCCTACAATGAGCAGTTCTTC. It codes for CASSRDRGSSYNEQFF. This sequence joins TRBV28 and TRBJ2-1; TRBD1 aligns across 10 bases. V trimming: 6 bases; J trimming: 0 bases; junction bases outside the gene matches: 5. The CDR3 covers 16 residues. Germline-derived CDR1 and CDR2 are MDHEN and SYDVKM. Looking up the rest from reference TRBV28 and TRBJ2-1 gives the full variable domain: DVKVTQSSRYLVKRTGEKVFLECVQDMDHENMFWYRQDPGLGLRLIYFSYDVKMKEKGDIPEGYSVSREKKERFSLILESASTNQTSMYLCASSRDRGSSYNEQFFGPGTRLTVL.

This clone has just one count. The V and J genes are TRBV7-2 and TRBJ1-5, with a tentative D call TRBD1 (6 bases). V was trimmed by 4 bases and J by 2 bases, leaving 6 bases between them. CDR1 is SGHTA, CDR2 FQGNSA, per germline. The CDR3 contains 13 residues. The CDR3 DNA reads as TGTGCCAGCAGCTACAGGGGCAATCAGCCCCAGCATTTT. Its protein is CASSYRGNQPQHF.

This clone was counted a few times. The rearrangement joins TRBV7-2 to TRBJ1-5, with D possibly matching TRBD1 (5 bases). Germline CDR1 reads SGHTA; CDR2 reads FQGNSA. The CDR3 spans 13 residues. Trimming shortened V by 5 bases and J by 10 bases, and 15 bases separated the two germline ends. The CDR3 protein is CASSPTRGVPQHF. The CDR3 DNA reads as TGTGCCAGCAGCCCAACTCGGGGGGTACCCCAGCATTTT.

This chain joins TRBV29-1 and TRBJ1-1; D gene uncertain. Germline CDR1 is SQVTM and CDR2 is ANQGSEA. This CDR3 region has 11 residues. The V gene lost 3 bases and the J gene lost 7 bases, with 9 bases spanning the gap. Written as DNA, the CDR3 is TGCAGCGTTGAGGTAAAGAGTGAAGCTTTCTTT. This codes for CSVEVKSEAFF.

V and J are TRBV6-5 and TRBJ1-4; maybe TRBD1 (5 bases). In germline, CDR1 is MNHEY, CDR2 SVGAGI. With 0 bases removed from V and 5 bases from J, the gap between germline ends came to 10 bases. This CDR3 has 15 residues. The CDR3 DNA sequence: TGTGCCAGCAGTTACTCAGGGGTGCCGAATGAAAAACTGTTTTTT. This sequence encodes CASSYSGVPNEKLFF.

The J gene is TRBJ1-2, the V gene TRBV2, with TRBD1 identical over 9 bases. Germline-derived CDR1 and CDR2 are SNHLY and FYNNEI. The CDR3 extends over 15 amino acids. With V trimmed by 6 bases and J by 4 bases, 9 bases remained unmatched. DNA of the CDR3: TGTGCCAGCAGCGAACCGACAGGGGGGAGCTATGGCTACACCTTC. Its translation is CASSEPTGGSYGYTF.

The CDR3 sequence: CAWSARTGWFTDTQYF. The CDR3 region has the DNA TGTGCCTGGAGTGCTCGGACAGGGTGGTTCACAGATACGCAGTATTTT. V usage is TRBV30 and J usage is TRBJ2-3; TRBD1 matches at 8 bases. After removal of 1 base from V and 2 bases from J, the junction contained 8 bases not matched to a gene. This CDR3 is built from 16 residues. Germline CDR1 GTSNPN, CDR2 SVGIG (reference sequence).

Regarding this clone: This same CDR3 is encoded by further DNA sequences in the sample. This rearrangement joins TRBV5-4 to TRBJ1-2, with 8 bases lining up with TRBD1. With 2 bases clipped from V and 3 bases from J, the junction kept 0 bases outside the gene matches. The V gene's germline CDR1 is SGHNT and CDR2 YYREEE (reference sequence). The CDR3 is 13 residues long. The CDR3 loop reads CASSLQGDYGYTF. The CDR3 nucleotides are TGTGCCAGCAGCTTACAGGGGGACTATGGCTACACCTTC.

This clone was counted once. This chain links TRBV21-1 with TRBJ1-2; the DNA was not used to check the table's D call, TRBD1. TRBV21-1 counts as a pseudogene. The CDR3 is 15 residues long. DNA of the CDR3: TGTGCCAGCAACCATTTCAGGGGGCGCTTAGATGGCTACACCTTC. It encodes CASNHFRGRLDGYTF.

V and J are TRBV4-2 and TRBJ1-5, with 10 positions matching TRBD1. Germline V gives CDR1 LGHNA, CDR2 YNFKEQ. Losses at the gene ends were 1 base for V and 6 bases for J; bases not matched to a gene: 6. This CDR3 has 16 residues. The CDR3 DNA is TGTGCCAGCAGCCAAGTCTCCGGGACAGGGGCTCAGCCCCAGCATTTT. Amino acids: CASSQVSGTGAQPQHF.

Concerning this clone itself: Without the conserved terminal phenylalanine or tryptophan, this CDR3 likely stems from a read error. Here the CDR3 reads CASSQVVGRELFC. CDR3 bases: TGTGCCAGCAGCCAAGTTGTCGGGAGGGAGCTGTTTTGT. This chain connects TRBV14 to TRBJ2-2; possible D gene TRBD2, 5 bases. From germline, CDR1 is SGHDN and CDR2 FVKESK. With 1 base removed from V and 9 bases from J, the gap between germline ends came to 9 bases. The CDR3 loop spans 13 amino acids.

The V call is TRBV12-5, the J call TRBJ2-7; D is perhaps TRBD1 (5 bases). From germline, CDR1 is LGHNT and CDR2 FRNRAP. Trimming took 1 base from V and 1 from J, leaving 11 bases between them. The CDR3 spans 15 residues. The CDR3 DNA sequence: TGTGCTAGTGGTTTGGGGACGGCAGGGTCCTACGAGCAGTACTTC. Residues: CASGLGTAGSYEQYF.

The V gene is TRBV30, the J gene TRBJ1-5; D uncertain. This CDR3 spans 14 amino acids. Germline-derived CDR1 and CDR2 are GTSNPN and SVGIG (reference sequence). The V gene lost 5 bases and the J gene lost 3 bases, with 14 bases spanning the gap. CDR3 loop: CAWAVEGYNQPQHF. The CDR3 DNA reads as TGTGCCTGGGCCGTCGAGGGCTACAATCAGCCCCAGCATTTT.

In its sample, this clone was seen a few times. The chain has TRBV19 and TRBJ2-1, with TRBD2 matching over 14 bases. Germline V gene data show CDR1 as LNHDA and CDR2 as SQIVND (reference sequence). The ends lost 5 bases at V and 9 bases at J; junction bases unmatched: 9. The CDR3 has 16 residues. CDR3 nucleotide sequence: TGTGCCAGTAGTTTCAGGACTAGCGGGAGGCTAGGTGAGCAGTTCTTC. This sequence encodes CASSFRTSGRLGEQFF.